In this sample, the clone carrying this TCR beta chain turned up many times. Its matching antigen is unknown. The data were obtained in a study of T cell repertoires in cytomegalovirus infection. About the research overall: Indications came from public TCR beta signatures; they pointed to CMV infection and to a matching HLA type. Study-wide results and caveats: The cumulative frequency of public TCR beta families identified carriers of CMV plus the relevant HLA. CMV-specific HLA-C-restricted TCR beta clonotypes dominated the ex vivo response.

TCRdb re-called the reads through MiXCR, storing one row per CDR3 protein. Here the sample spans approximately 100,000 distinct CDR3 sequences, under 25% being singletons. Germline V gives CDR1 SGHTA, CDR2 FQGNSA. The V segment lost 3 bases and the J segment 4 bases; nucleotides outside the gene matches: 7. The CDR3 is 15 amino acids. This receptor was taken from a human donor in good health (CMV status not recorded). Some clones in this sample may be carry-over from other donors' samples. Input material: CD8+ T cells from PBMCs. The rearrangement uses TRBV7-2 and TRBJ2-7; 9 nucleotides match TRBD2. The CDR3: CASSFGRGGGYEQYF. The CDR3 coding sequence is TGTGCCAGCAGCTTTGGGCGGGGGGGAGGGTACGAGCAGTACTTC.